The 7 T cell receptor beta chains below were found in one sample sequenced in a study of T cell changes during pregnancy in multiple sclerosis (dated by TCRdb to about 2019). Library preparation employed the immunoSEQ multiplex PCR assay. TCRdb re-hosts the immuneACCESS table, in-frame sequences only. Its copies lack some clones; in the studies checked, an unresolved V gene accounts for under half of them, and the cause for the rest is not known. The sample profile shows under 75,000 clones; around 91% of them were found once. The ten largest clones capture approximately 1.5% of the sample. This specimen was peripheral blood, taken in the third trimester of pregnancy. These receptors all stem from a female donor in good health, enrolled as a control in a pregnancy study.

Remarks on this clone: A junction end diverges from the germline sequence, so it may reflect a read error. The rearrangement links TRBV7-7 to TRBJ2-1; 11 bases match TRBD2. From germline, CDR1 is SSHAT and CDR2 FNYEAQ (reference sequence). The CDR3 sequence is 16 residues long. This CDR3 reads CASSLALAGGPNEQFF. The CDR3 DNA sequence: TGTGCTAGCAGCTTAGCCTTAGCGGGGGGGCCCAATGAGCAGTTCTTC.

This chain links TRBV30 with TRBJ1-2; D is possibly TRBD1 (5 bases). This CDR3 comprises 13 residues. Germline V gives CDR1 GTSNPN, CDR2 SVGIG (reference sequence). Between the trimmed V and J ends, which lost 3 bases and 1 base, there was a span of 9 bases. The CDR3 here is CAWSLTDNYGYTF. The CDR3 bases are TGTGCCTGGAGCCTGACAGATAACTATGGCTACACCTTC.

CDR3 DNA: TGCAGCGCAAGGGGGAGCACTGAAGCTTTCTTT. Protein product: CSARGSTEAFF. The chain couples TRBV29-1 to TRBJ1-1; a weak D match, TRBD1 (6 bases). CDR3 size: 11 residues. V was pared by 7 bases and J by 4 bases, with 10 bases between. The germline V gene has CDR1 SQVTM and CDR2 ANQGSEA. Drawing the rest from reference TRBV29-1 and TRBJ1-1, the complete variable domain is SAVISQKPSRDICQRGTSLTIQCQVDSQVTMMFWYRQQPGQSLTLIATANQGSEATYESGFVIDKFPISRPNLTFSTLTVSNMSPEDSSIYLCSARGSTEAFFGQGTRLTVV.

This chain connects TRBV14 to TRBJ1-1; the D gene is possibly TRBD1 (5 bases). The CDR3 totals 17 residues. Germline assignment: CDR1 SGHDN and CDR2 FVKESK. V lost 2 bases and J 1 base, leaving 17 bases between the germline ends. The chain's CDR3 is CASSQTAGRSRNTEAFF. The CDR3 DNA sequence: TGTGCCAGCAGCCAAACGGCAGGGCGATCGAGGAACACTGAAGCTTTCTTT.

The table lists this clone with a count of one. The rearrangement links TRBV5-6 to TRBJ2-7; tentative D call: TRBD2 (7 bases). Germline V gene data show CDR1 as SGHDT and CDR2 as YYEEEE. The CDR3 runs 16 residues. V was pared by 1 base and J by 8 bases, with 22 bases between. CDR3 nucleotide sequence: TGTGCCAGCAGCTTGTGGGGGGGCAGGGCCCAGGCGCAGCAGTACTTC. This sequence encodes CASSLWGGRAQAQQYF.

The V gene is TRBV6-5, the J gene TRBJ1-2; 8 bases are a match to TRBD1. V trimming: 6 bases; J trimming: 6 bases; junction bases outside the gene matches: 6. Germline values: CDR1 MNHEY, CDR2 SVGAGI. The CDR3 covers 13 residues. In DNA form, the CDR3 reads TGTGCCAGCAGAGCGGACAGGGCCAATGGCTACACCTTC. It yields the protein CASRADRANGYTF.

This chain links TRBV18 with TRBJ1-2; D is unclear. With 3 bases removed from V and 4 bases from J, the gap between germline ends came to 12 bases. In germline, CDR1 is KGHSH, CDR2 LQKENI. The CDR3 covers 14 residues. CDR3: CASSPAVPSYGYTF. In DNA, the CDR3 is TGTGCCAGCTCACCTGCGGTACCCAGCTATGGCTACACCTTC.